This record looks at one T cell receptor (beta chain) sequence and its context. Only in-frame clones appear in the TCRdb table, and some are missing; sequencing was by immunoSEQ multiplex PCR. There are 200,000 to 300,000 clones in the sample; approximately 86% occur only once, and 1.3% to 1.5% lies in the top ten. The sample is drawn from a study of blood T cell repertoires in COVID-19. J lost 1 base, V lost 5 bases, and 5 bases had no gene match. This CDR3 is built from 14 residues. CDR1 is PRHDT, CDR2 FYEKMQ, per germline (reference sequence). Sequenced input: peripheral blood. V gene TRBV13 combines with J gene TRBJ2-7, with TRBD1 matching 7 bases. This receptor was taken from a man older than 75 with acute or convalescent COVID-19. The CDR3 region is CASSARDRSYEQYF. The CDR3 DNA sequence: TGTGCCAGCAGCGCCAGGGACAGATCCTACGAGCAGTACTTC.